This T cell receptor (beta chain) was profiled in a study of blood T cell repertoires in COVID-19. The CDR3 covers 13 residues. The ends were cut back, 0 bases at V and 11 bases at J, with 9 bases in the middle. CDR1 SGHNT and CDR2 YYREEE come from the germline V gene (reference sequence). While infection was still active, Seattle patients were enrolled and then followed longitudinally. Original methodology: Amplifying reference gene primers gave estimates of nucleated cell counts. Only in-frame clones appear in the TCRdb table, and some are missing; sequencing was by immunoSEQ multiplex PCR. D and trimming come from the DNA, and the V and J calls and clone size come from that table. Among under 200,000 clones, approximately 91% were seen once, and the ten largest hold around 5%.

The V call is TRBV5-4, the J call TRBJ1-6; tentative D call: TRBD1 (6 bases). The sample taken for sequencing was peripheral blood. This sequence originates from a man between 18 and 29 years old with COVID-19, enrolled during active disease. CDR3 DNA sequence: TGTGCCAGCAGCTTGGAACAGGGCACACCCCTCCACTTT. This gives the protein CASSLEQGTPLHF.